This TCR beta chain was profiled in a study of early stage breast cancer tumors. On the study more broadly: About 70% of the 16 invasive tumors were ER+, PR+ and HER2-. Among around twelve ER+/PR+/HER2- tumors, eight were ductal, four lobular. Whole-study results and caveats: Blood repertoires resembled normal breast more than tumor. Most shared enriched TCRB sequences were commonly generated ones.

Of note for this clone: No antigen is known for it.

With 7 bases removed from V and 2 bases from J, the gap between germline ends came to 14 bases. CDR3 size: 14 residues. Germline assignment: CDR1 MNHEY and CDR2 SMNVEV (reference sequence). Profiling relied on immunoSEQ multiplex PCR, and the TCRdb table lists in-frame clones only, not all of them. This repertoire shows tens of thousands of clones, roughly two thirds found once; its top ten account for approximately 35%. This chain uses TRBV27 with TRBJ1-1; a possible D gene is TRBD1 (6 bases). Material for sequencing was blood. This sequence was found in a person aged 45-60 years with breast cancer. The CDR3 DNA is TGTGCCAGCACTCCGGGGGGCAGTAACACTGAAGCTTTCTTT. It encodes CASTPGGSNTEAFF.